These T cell receptor beta chains were read from a single sample in a study of blood T cell repertoires in COVID-19. Clones were read by immunoSEQ multiplex PCR, and TCRdb kept only the in-frame ones, dropping some. Of 250,000 or so clones listed, roughly 82% are singletons. Sequencing was carried out using peripheral blood. Source of these receptors: a woman in her sixties or seventies with acute or convalescent COVID-19. CDR3s include the opening cysteine and the closing phenylalanine or tryptophan. D genes are given only for firm matches. Clone size is shown for a subset of rows, as once, few, many or a class of expanded clone.

j_call d_call v_call clone_size cdr3_nt cdr3_aa
TRBJ1-2 - TRBV5-4 few TGTGCCAGCAGCCCTGACAGGTTCAGGGGCTACACCTTC CASSPDRFRGYTF
TRBJ1-3 - TRBV5-1 - TGCGCCAGCAGCTTACAGGCGAGCTCTGGAAACACCATATATTTT CASSLQASSGNTIYF
TRBJ2-1 TRBD2 TRBV7-2 - TGTGCCAGCAGCACGCCTTTCGCGGGGGGGCCCTACAATGAGCAGTTCTTC CASSTPFAGGPYNEQFF
TRBJ2-7 TRBD1 TRBV5-6 - TGTGCCAGCAGCCTAAAGGCAGGGGGAGCGGACGAGCAGTACTTC CASSLKAGGADEQYF
TRBJ2-4 TRBD2 TRBV19 - TGTGCCAGTAGTGCGGGACTAGCGGGGGCCCTGGTGTTTATTCAGTACTTC CASSAGLAGALVFIQYF
TRBJ2-7 - TRBV5-1 few TGCGCCAGCAGCTTGGGGCCAGGGAGGTCCTACGAGCAGTACTTC CASSLGPGRSYEQYF
TRBJ2-5 TRBD2 TRBV6-2/TRBV6-3 - TGTGCCAGCAGTTACGGGCTAGCGGGGGGAAGTAGAGAGACCCAGTACTTC CASSYGLAGGSRETQYF
TRBJ2-3 - TRBV28 - TGTGCCAGCAGTTTATTCTTCAGGGATTCAGATACGCAGTATTTT CASSLFFRDSDTQYF
TRBJ2-1 - TRBV4-2 - TGTGCCAGCAGCCAAGATTCGCGGACTACAACCTACAATGAGCAGTTCTTC CASSQDSRTTTYNEQFF
TRBJ2-1 - TRBV14 few TGTGCCAGCAGCCACCAACAGGGAAGTTACAATGAGCAGTTCTTC CASSHQQGSYNEQFF
TRBJ2-7 - TRBV10-3 - TGTGCCATCAGCCCCGGACAGTACTCCTACGAGCAGTACTTC CAISPGQYSYEQYF
TRBJ2-6 TRBD1 TRBV19 - TGTGCCAGTAGCGGGGGACAGGGGGTCTCTGGGGCCAACGTCCTGACTTTC CASSGGQGVSGANVLTF
TRBJ2-7 - TRBV20-1 - TGCAGTGCTCAACAGGGCCACGAGCAGTACTTC CSAQQGHEQYF
TRBJ2-3 - TRBV5-6 - TGTGCCAGCAGGAAATCCGGGACACCGGATAGCACAGATACGCAGTATTTT CASRKSGTPDSTDTQYF
TRBJ2-7 TRBD2 TRBV3-1/TRBV3-2 few TGTGCCAGCAGCTGGACTAGCGGGGGGATCTACGAGCAGTACTTC CASSWTSGGIYEQYF
TRBJ1-1 - TRBV28 - TGTGCCAGCAGTTTGAGAGGGCGGCTCATGAACACTGAAGCTTTCTTT CASSLRGRLMNTEAFF
TRBJ1-5 - TRBV6-2/TRBV6-3 - TGTGCCAGCAGTTACTCTCAGTTCAATCAGCCCCAGCATTTT CASSYSQFNQPQHF
TRBJ1-6 - TRBV6-6 - TGTGCCAGCAGCTCCCGCCCGGTGGTTAGAGATTCACCCCTCCACTTT CASSSRPVVRDSPLHF
TRBJ1-1 - TRBV7-9 - TGTGCCAGCACCCTAGGACAGATGAACACTGAAGCTTTCTTT CASTLGQMNTEAFF
TRBJ1-2 TRBD1 TRBV2 - TGTGCCAGCAGTGGGGACAGGGGCTATGGCTACACCTTC CASSGDRGYGYTF
TRBJ1-2 TRBD1 TRBV5-1 - TGCGCCAGCAGCATTGGACAGGGTATGGGAGGCTACACCTTC CASSIGQGMGGYTF
TRBJ1-6 TRBD1 TRBV6-1 - TGTGCCAGCAGTGAACCGGGACAGTATAATTCACCCCTCCACTTT CASSEPGQYNSPLHF
TRBJ2-3 TRBD2 TRBV29-1 - TGCAGCGTCGCTAGCGGGGGCACAGATACGCAGTATTTT CSVASGGTDTQYF
TRBJ2-3 TRBD2 TRBV11-2 - TGTGCCAGCAGCTCCTGGACTAGCCCAGATACGCAGTATTTT CASSSWTSPDTQYF
TRBJ1-1 TRBD1 TRBV7-6 - TGTGCCAGCAGCTTAGCGGTGTCGGGACAGGGGTTTGAAGCTTTCTTT CASSLAVSGQGFEAFF
TRBJ2-2 TRBD1 TRBV6-5 - TGTGCCAGCACCCGGGACAGCTATCCCGGGGAGCTGTTTTTT CASTRDSYPGELFF
TRBJ2-7 - TRBV5-1 - TGCGCCAGCAGCTTGGGACAGGTCTTCGAGCAGTACTTC CASSLGQVFEQYF
TRBJ1-2 - TRBV7-2 - TGTGCCAGCAGCCCTAGCCGGTTAGTCCCCTATGGCTACACCTTC CASSPSRLVPYGYTF
TRBJ2-1 TRBD2 TRBV24-1 - TGTGCCACCAGTGCCCACACTAGCGGGGGGGTTGGGAATGAGCAGTTCTTC CATSAHTSGGVGNEQFF
TRBJ2-2 - TRBV5-1 - TGCGCCAGCAGCTTGGGCCAGGGGTACACCGGGGAGCTGTTTTTT CASSLGQGYTGELFF
TRBJ1-4 - TRBV5-3 - TGTGCCAGAAGCTTGGATAAGTCGGGTGAAAAACTGTTTTTT CARSLDKSGEKLFF
TRBJ1-2 - TRBV10-3 - TGTGCCATCAGTGAGGCAGCTAACTATGGCTACACCTTC CAISEAANYGYTF
TRBJ1-6 TRBD1 TRBV5-1 few TGCGCCAGCAGCCCCGGGACAGGGGGATCACCCCTCCACTTT CASSPGTGGSPLHF
TRBJ1-2 - TRBV10-1 - TGCGCCAGCAGTGACTTCCAGGGTGGCTATGGCTACACCTTC CASSDFQGGYGYTF
TRBJ2-1 TRBD2 TRBV18 once TGTGCCAGCTCACCACAGACTAGCGGGGGGGCACGCTTTACCTATGAGCAGTTCTTC CASSPQTSGGARFTYEQFF
TRBJ1-2 - TRBV28 - TGTGCCAGCAGAGTTACCAGGGCGGGAGGCTACACCTTC CASRVTRAGGYTF
TRBJ1-1 TRBD1 TRBV5-1 - TGCGCCAGCAGCTTGTCCGGCCCCCGACAGGGTTCCATATCAGCTTTCTTT CASSLSGPRQGSISAFF
TRBJ1-2 TRBD1 TRBV5-4 - TGTGCCAGCAGCAGCCAGGGGGCGGCCTATGGCTACACCTTC CASSSQGAAYGYTF
TRBJ2-7 - TRBV7-8 - TGTGCCAGCACCAGGGCGGCCGAGCAGTACTTC CASTRAAEQYF
TRBJ2-1 TRBD2 TRBV5-4 - TGTGCCAGCAGTTTGCGACGGACTAGCGGGACCAATGAGCAGTTCTTC CASSLRRTSGTNEQFF
TRBJ2-1 TRBD1 TRBV28 - TGTGCCAGCAGTTTGGATGGGACAGGGAGGTACAATGAGCAGTTCTTC CASSLDGTGRYNEQFF
TRBJ1-5 - TRBV27 - TGTGCCAGGTACAGACAAAGCAATCAGCCCCAGCATTTT CARYRQSNQPQHF
TRBJ2-3 - TRBV5-4 - TGTGCCAGCAGCTTGCCTCTACGTCAGGGAGATACGCAGTATTTT CASSLPLRQGDTQYF
TRBJ1-1 - TRBV6-4 - TGTGCCAGCAGTAAAGGGGGGGGGAACACTGAAGCTTTCTTT CASSKGGGNTEAFF
TRBJ2-3 TRBD2 TRBV19 - TGTGCCAGTAGTAGGTCTAGCGGGGTCACAGATACGCAGTATTTT CASSRSSGVTDTQYF
TRBJ2-1 - TRBV2 once TGTGCCAGCAATCCGGGCGGCAGGGGGGTCAATGAGCAGTTCTTC CASNPGGRGVNEQFF
TRBJ1-1 - TRBV5-4 - TGTGCCAGCAGCTTCGAAAAATTCGGGGAAGCTTTCTTT CASSFEKFGEAFF
TRBJ1-1 - TRBV11-2 few TGTGCCAGCAGCTTAGAGAGCAGGGTCACTGAAGCTTTCTTT CASSLESRVTEAFF
TRBJ2-1 TRBD1 TRBV4-2 few TGTGCCAGCAGCCAGGAGCTCGGGACAGGGGCGGGAAATGAGCAGTTCTTC CASSQELGTGAGNEQFF